This entry describes one T cell receptor beta chain. As yet, its antigen is unknown. Sequence at one end of the junction differs from germline and may be a read error. Donors each provided about 9.5 milliliters of peripheral blood. This sample stems from a study of blood T cells in healthy people across ages. Germline CDR1 and CDR2: MGHRA and YSYEKL. The CDR3 is 17 residues long. PCR was performed a second time for roughly 7 to 12 cycles using a sample-barcoded 5' primer and a J-beta primer mix. One entry per CDR3 protein, called by TCRdb with MiXCR from the 5' RACE reads. This table has fewer than 2,000,000 distinct CDR3 sequences, approximately 32% appearing once. The study's findings and limits: Significant beta diversity loss was already apparent by age approximately 36, declining roughly linearly. Estimates based on one million T cells were treated as lower bounds.

The clonotype originates from a woman in her twenties or thirties in good health. Sequenced sample: blood. The chain couples TRBV4-1 to TRBJ2-3; TRBD2 matches at 8 bases. The CDR3 is CASSQHGRAGDLDMQYF. The CDR3 DNA follows: TGCGCCAGCAGCCAGCACGGACGAGCGGGAGACCTAGATATGCAGTATTTT.